The clone carrying this TCR beta chain was detected only a few times. Some clones are missing from TCRdb's copy, which holds only in-frame ones; the method was immunoSEQ multiplex PCR. The sample lists about 480,000 clones; 85% to 90% were seen once. The CDR3 runs 17 residues. Deletions cut 3 bases from V and 5 bases from J, with 19 bases between. The germline CDR1 and CDR2 sequences are KGHSH and LQKENI. Ages ranged from about 18 to 89 years, with residence in fewer than 25 US areas. Recovered status in Cohort 3 required two negative PCRs, clearance, or symptom resolution. This entry comes from a study of blood T cell repertoires in COVID-19.

The sample taken for sequencing was PBMCs or T cells enriched from blood (not recorded which). The chain uses TRBV18 and TRBJ1-4; weak D call: TRBD1 (6 bases). The receptor's source is a woman aged 40 to 50 who had recovered from COVID-19. CDR3 bases: TGTGCCAGCTCACCCCGTACGAACAGGGAAGGAAATGAAAAACTGTTTTTT. Protein sequence: CASSPRTNREGNEKLFF.